Shown below are 15 T cell receptor beta chains from a single sample sequenced in a study of blood T cell dynamics during melanoma immunotherapy. The protocol was immunoSEQ multiplex PCR, while the TCRdb copy is restricted to in-frame clones and leaves out a portion. The sample contains around 880 clones, 75% to 90% of which appear only once. As for time point: pre-treatment baseline. This material consisted of cell-free DNA from blood, taken from a patient treated with checkpoint blockade. The receptors here all came from a human donor with melanoma.

The chain has TRBV2 and TRBJ2-7, with TRBD1 identical over 8 bases. Trimming at V came to 6 bases and at J to 5 bases, leaving 9 bases not matched to a gene. Per germline, CDR1 SNHLY and CDR2 FYNNEI. The CDR3 has 14 amino acids. The CDR3 here is CASRGTGGTHEQYF. The CDR3 DNA follows: TGTGCCAGCAGGGGAACAGGGGGTACCCACGAGCAGTACTTC.

The chain uses TRBV27 and TRBJ2-3; 8 bases fit TRBD2. The trim removed 4 bases at V and 0 bases at J, leaving 6 bases unmatched. The CDR3 loop spans 16 amino acids. Germline V gives CDR1 MNHEY, CDR2 SMNVEV (reference sequence). CDR3 in DNA: TGTGCCAGCAGTTCCACCGGGACTAGGAGCACAGATACGCAGTATTTT. This sequence encodes CASSSTGTRSTDTQYF.

This clone occurred a few times. DNA for the CDR3: TGCGCCAGCAGCGAGGACAGGGGCAAATACGATGGCTACACCTTC. Residues: CASSEDRGKYDGYTF. J is TRBJ1-2 and V is TRBV5-1; 9 bases line up with TRBD1. CDR1 is SGHRS, CDR2 YFSETQ, per germline. V lost 4 bases to trimming and J lost 6 bases; unmatched junction nucleotides: 10. The CDR3 is made up of 15 amino acids.

This chain joins TRBV19 and TRBJ2-5; D not certain. CDR1 is LNHDA, CDR2 SQIVND, per germline (reference sequence). This CDR3 is 11 amino acids long. Trimming removed 10 bases at V and 5 bases at J, with 11 bases between. CDR3 nucleotide sequence: TGTGCCACTCTCCAACGGGAGACCCAGTACTTC. It translates to CATLQRETQYF.

V and J are TRBV7-6 and TRBJ2-5; possibly TRBD1 for D (6 bases). Germline V lookup: CDR1 SGHVS, CDR2 FNYEAQ. V was trimmed by 3 bases and J by 0 bases, leaving 20 bases between them. The CDR3 has 18 amino acids. CDR3 region: CASSFFAPGARNQETQYF. The CDR3 DNA sequence: TGTGCCAGCAGCTTCTTTGCCCCAGGGGCGCGTAACCAAGAGACCCAGTACTTC.

The chain uses TRBV9 and TRBJ2-7; TRBD2 is a possible D gene (6 bases). Germline V lookup: CDR1 SGDLS, CDR2 YYNGEE. V was trimmed by 3 bases and J by 2 bases, leaving 12 bases between them. The CDR3 consists of 14 residues. CDR3 nucleotides: TGTGCCAGCAGCGAGTGGGACTCCCCCTACGAGCAGTACTTC. This translates into CASSEWDSPYEQYF.

V and J are TRBV9 and TRBJ1-1; no clear D gene. CDR3 length: 14 amino acids. Germline loops: CDR1 SGDLS, CDR2 YYNGEE. Deletions cut 0 bases from V and 8 bases from J, with 14 bases between. The CDR3 is CASSVVPGIVEAFF. CDR3 nucleotide sequence: TGTGCCAGCAGCGTAGTCCCAGGAATTGTCGAAGCTTTCTTT. Filled out from reference TRBV9 and TRBJ1-1, the complete variable domain reads DSGVTQTPKHLITATGQRVTLRCSPRSGDLSVYWYQQSLDQGLQFLIQYYNGEERAKGNILERFSAQQFPDLHSELNLSSLELGDSALYFCASSVVPGIVEAFFGQGTRLTVV.

CDR3: CASSPGTASSYEQYF. DNA of the CDR3: TGCGCCAGCAGCCCAGGGACAGCTAGCTCCTACGAGCAGTACTTC. The rearrangement uses TRBV4-1 and TRBJ2-7; 7 nucleotides line up with TRBD1. Trimming at V came to 4 bases and at J to 0 bases, leaving 6 bases not matched to a gene. From germline, CDR1 is MGHRA and CDR2 YSYEKL. This CDR3 has 15 amino acids.

This chain joins TRBV18 and TRBJ1-1; the D gene is possibly TRBD1 (5 bases). Per the germline V gene, CDR1 is KGHSH and CDR2 is LQKENI. The ends were cut back, 3 bases at V and 1 base at J, with 15 bases in the middle. There are 16 residues in the CDR3. The CDR3 DNA reads as TGTGCCAGCTCACCTCTTCCGCAGGGCGGGAACACTGAAGCTTTCTTT. It encodes CASSPLPQGGNTEAFF.

The gene calls are TRBV7-2 and TRBJ2-7; possibly TRBD2 for D (6 bases). V was pared by 3 bases and J by 2 bases, with 17 bases between. Germline V gene sequence: CDR1 SGHTA, CDR2 FQGNSA. The CDR3 spans 16 residues. CDR3 bases: TGTGCCAGCAGCTTGGCCGGGCTAGCGCTTCCCTACGAGCAGTACTTC. This codes for CASSLAGLALPYEQYF. The variable domain in full, with the rest retrieved from reference TRBV7-2 and TRBJ2-7, is GAGVSQSPSNKVTEKGKDVELRCDPISGHTALYWYRQSLGQGLEFLIYFQGNSAPDKSGLPSDRFSAERTGGSVSTLTIQRTQQEDSAVYLCASSLAGLALPYEQYFGPGTRLTVT.

With respect to this clone: Other DNA sequences in the sample encode the same CDR3. V gene TRBV6-1 combines with J gene TRBJ1-2; perhaps TRBD1 as D (5 bases). Germline V gives CDR1 MNHNS, CDR2 SASEGT. V lost 6 bases to trimming and J lost 5 bases, with 10 bases between them. This CDR3 has 12 residues. CDR3 DNA: TGTGCCAGCAGAGGGGCAGATTATGGCTACACCTTC. It encodes CASRGADYGYTF.

The V and J genes are TRBV7-9 and TRBJ2-5; TRBD2 matches 7 bases. V lost 1 base, J lost 7 bases, and 9 bases stayed unmatched. This CDR3 comprises 15 residues. Germline V gene data show CDR1 as SEHNR and CDR2 as FQNEAQ (reference sequence). For the CDR3, the DNA is TGTGCCAGCAGCTTAGTGACTAGCATTGCGGTGACCCAGTACTTC. Its translation is CASSLVTSIAVTQYF.

With respect to this clone: Compared with germline, one end of the junction differs, possibly owing to a read error. The chain has TRBV19 and TRBJ2-7, with 8 bases fitting TRBD1. The CDR3 spans 13 residues. Germline loops: CDR1 LNHDA, CDR2 SQIVND (reference sequence). The CDR3 coding sequence is TGTGCCAGTAGTGCAGGGGGCTCCTACGAGCAGTGCTTC. Its translation is CASSAGGSYEQCF.

This sequence joins TRBV27 and TRBJ2-5; D remains ambiguous. The CDR3 loop spans 13 amino acids. CDR1 MNHEY and CDR2 SMNVEV come from the germline V gene (reference sequence). Between the trimmed V and J ends, which lost 5 bases and 2 bases, there was a span of 9 bases. This CDR3 reads CASSRWGQETQYF. In DNA form, the CDR3 reads TGTGCCAGCAGTAGATGGGGACAAGAGACCCAGTACTTC.

This chain links TRBV6-5 with TRBJ2-3; 7 bases align to TRBD2. V shed 0 bases and J 6 bases; nucleotides not matched to a gene: 6. This CDR3 contains 15 residues. Germline assignment: CDR1 MNHEY and CDR2 SVGAGI. CDR3 sequence: CASSYSAGSSDTQYF. DNA of the CDR3: TGTGCCAGCAGTTACTCAGCGGGGTCCTCGGATACGCAGTATTTT.